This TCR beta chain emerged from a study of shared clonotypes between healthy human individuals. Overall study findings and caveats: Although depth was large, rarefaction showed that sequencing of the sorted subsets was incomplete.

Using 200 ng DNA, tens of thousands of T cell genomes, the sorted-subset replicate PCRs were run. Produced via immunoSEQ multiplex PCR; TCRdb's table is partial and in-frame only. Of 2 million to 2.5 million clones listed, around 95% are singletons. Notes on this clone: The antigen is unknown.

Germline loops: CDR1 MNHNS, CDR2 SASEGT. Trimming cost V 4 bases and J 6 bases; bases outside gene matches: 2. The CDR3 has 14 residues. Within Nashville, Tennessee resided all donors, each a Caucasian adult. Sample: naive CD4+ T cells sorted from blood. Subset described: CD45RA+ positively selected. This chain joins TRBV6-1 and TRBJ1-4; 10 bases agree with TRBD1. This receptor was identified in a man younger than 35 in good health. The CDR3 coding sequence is TGTGCCAGCAGTGCCGGGACAGGGGATGAAAAACTGTTTTTT. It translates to CASSAGTGDEKLFF.